This TCR beta chain was observed in a study of cytomegalovirus exposure and HLA in healthy donors. The CDR3 has 14 residues. Germline V gene lookup returns CDR1 SGHRS and CDR2 YFSETQ. V gave up 3 bases and J gave up 4 bases, with 11 bases separating them. The primer mix had 60 Vbeta and 13 Jbeta primers. The protocol was immunoSEQ multiplex PCR, while the TCRdb copy is restricted to in-frame clones and leaves out a portion. This table lists 90,000 to 150,000 clones. The source material was PBMCs. The chain has TRBV5-1 and TRBJ2-1; possibly TRBD1 for D (6 bases). The TCR was taken from a man aged 18-30 years in good health and CMV-seronegative. In DNA, the CDR3 is TGCGCCAGCAGCTCCGGGACACCATACAATGAGCAGTTCTTC. It specifies CASSSGTPYNEQFF.